A selection of T cell receptor beta chains follows, all from one sample in a study of T-cell memory formation after mild COVID-19. TCRdb processed the 5' RACE reads anew with MiXCR; each CDR3 protein has one entry. In the table there are around 400,000 distinct CDR3 sequences, around 24% of which are singletons. The sequencing input was PBMCs or a T cell subset sorted from them (not recorded which). Receptors were obtained from an adult woman who had mild COVID-19 (a few samples of this study predate the infection). Cell type and time point are not known. Each CDR3 is given with its conserved first and last residue. Fields, in order: clone size, J gene, D gene, V gene, CDR3 protein, CDR3 DNA. A D gene is named only where the DNA matches it firmly. Expanded clones get a size class; other rows say once, few or many, or leave the size out.

>NA|TRBJ1-2|NA|TRBV7-8
CASSSSSPTVEAGYTF
TGTGCCAGCAGCTCCTCCTCCCCGACAGTCGAGGCTGGCTACACCTTC
>NA|TRBJ1-2|TRBD1|TRBV12-3/TRBV12-4
CASNPRGGSSGYTF
TGTGCCAGCAATCCCAGGGGGGGATCGTCTGGCTACACCTTC
>NA|TRBJ2-3|TRBD1|TRBV20-1
CSARAVGGDTDTQYF
TGCAGTGCTAGAGCAGTAGGGGGCGACACAGATACGCAGTATTTT
>many|TRBJ1-1|NA|TRBV10-2
CASRAETGTSEAFF
TGCGCCAGCAGGGCCGAAACAGGGACTTCTGAAGCTTTCTTT
>NA|TRBJ2-1|NA|TRBV5-1
CASSPRSDNSYNEQFF
TGCGCCAGCAGCCCGAGGTCGGATAACTCCTACAATGAGCAGTTCTTC
>NA|TRBJ2-5|TRBD2|TRBV5-4
CASSSVLAGAETQYF
TGTGCCAGCAGCTCCGTCCTAGCGGGAGCGGAGACCCAGTACTTC
>few|TRBJ2-2|NA|TRBV5-1
CASSTAGAGELFF
TGCGCCAGCAGCACGGCCGGGGCCGGGGAGCTGTTTTTT
>NA|TRBJ2-3|NA|TRBV10-3
CAISESSGNTQYF
TGTGCCATCAGTGAGTCTTCGGGGAATACGCAGTATTTT
>NA|TRBJ1-5|NA|TRBV6-5
CASRLRDNSNQPQHF
TGTGCCAGCAGGTTGAGGGACAATAGCAATCAGCCCCAGCATTTT
>few|TRBJ2-4|NA|TRBV20-1
CSATSLREALGGIQYF
TGCAGTGCAACTAGCCTACGCGAGGCTTTAGGTGGCATTCAGTACTTC
>few|TRBJ1-1|NA|TRBV5-1
CASSPGLGTDTEAFF
TGCGCCAGCAGCCCCGGGTTGGGGACGGACACTGAAGCTTTCTTT
>NA|TRBJ2-1|TRBD2|TRBV7-6
CASSFEQGLAGPYNEQFF
TGTGCCAGCAGCTTTGAACAGGGCCTAGCGGGACCCTACAATGAGCAGTTCTTC
>NA|TRBJ2-5|NA|TRBV12-3/TRBV12-4
CASSSGPLSETQYF
TGTGCCAGCAGTTCAGGACCGCTGTCAGAGACCCAGTACTTC
>NA|TRBJ2-4|NA|TRBV5-1
CASSFFSEAGNIQYF
TGCGCCAGCAGCTTTTTCAGCGAGGCAGGAAACATTCAGTACTTC
>many|TRBJ2-1|TRBD2|TRBV11-2
CASSLSGTANEQFF
TGTGCCAGCAGCTTAAGCGGGACGGCCAATGAGCAGTTCTTC
>few|TRBJ2-1|TRBD2|TRBV7-9
CASSQAGGNYNEQFF
TGTGCCAGCAGCCAAGCGGGAGGGAATTACAATGAGCAGTTCTTC
>few|TRBJ2-3|NA|TRBV6-5
CASSYKEGYTDTQYF
TGTGCCAGCAGTTACAAGGAGGGATACACAGATACGCAGTATTTT
>few|TRBJ1-4|NA|TRBV5-1
CASRLGGATNEKLFF
TGCGCCAGCAGATTGGGGGGAGCAACTAATGAAAAACTGTTTTTT
>NA|TRBJ2-7|TRBD2|TRBV5-4
CASGPSGIAYEQYF
TGTGCCAGCGGACCTAGCGGGATCGCCTACGAGCAGTACTTC
>few|TRBJ2-3|NA|TRBV24-1
CATSDRRGFTDTQYF
TGTGCCACCAGTGACCGGAGGGGGTTCACAGATACGCAGTATTTT
>NA|TRBJ2-3|NA|TRBV6-5
CASSRSLEGGTDTQYF
TGTGCCAGCAGCCGTAGTCTAGAGGGTGGAACAGATACGCAGTATTTT
>many|TRBJ2-5|NA|TRBV9
CASSSGGRDGETQYF
TGTGCCAGCAGTTCGGGGGGCCGCGACGGGGAGACCCAGTACTTC
>NA|TRBJ2-2|NA|TRBV20-1
CSAISHTGELFF
TGCAGTGCCATATCTCACACCGGGGAGCTGTTTTTT
>NA|TRBJ2-1|TRBD2|TRBV4-2
CASSKERAGGLGRDEQFF
TGTGCCAGCAGCAAGGAGAGAGCGGGAGGCCTGGGGAGGGATGAGCAGTTCTTC
>NA|TRBJ1-2|TRBD1|TRBV5-1
CASRQGDNGYTF
TGCGCCAGCAGACAGGGGGATAATGGCTACACCTTC